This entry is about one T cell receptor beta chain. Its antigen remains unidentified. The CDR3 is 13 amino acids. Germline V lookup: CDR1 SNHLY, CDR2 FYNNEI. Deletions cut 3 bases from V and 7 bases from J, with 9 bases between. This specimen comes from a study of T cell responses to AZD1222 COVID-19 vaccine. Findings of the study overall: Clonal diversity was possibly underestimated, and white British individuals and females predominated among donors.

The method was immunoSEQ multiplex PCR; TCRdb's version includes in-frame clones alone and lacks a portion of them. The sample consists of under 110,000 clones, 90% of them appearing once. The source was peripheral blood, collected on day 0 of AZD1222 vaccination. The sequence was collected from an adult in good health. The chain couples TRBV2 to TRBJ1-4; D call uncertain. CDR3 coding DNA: TGTGCCAGCAGTGAGCCCAGGAGTGAAAAACTGTTTTTT. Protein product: CASSEPRSEKLFF.